This TCR beta chain was captured by sequencing in a study of cytomegalovirus exposure and HLA in healthy donors. The study, taken as a whole, reports: A missense DCLRE1C variant was associated with V- and J-gene trimming of TCR beta chains in a later analysis, and an independent cohort replicated the association.

PCR involved 60 Vbeta and 13 Jbeta primers. Clones were read by immunoSEQ multiplex PCR, and TCRdb kept only the in-frame ones, dropping some. The sample consists of fewer than 150,000 clones, more than 60% of them appearing once. This clone was counted only a few times. Its specificity is unknown. Trimming stripped 6 bases from V and 4 bases from J, with 12 bases between. The CDR3 length is 13 residues. The germline V gene encodes CDR1 WSHSY and CDR2 SAAADI. Sequencing was performed on PBMCs. This TCR was recovered from a male donor in good health and CMV-seronegative. The rearrangement joins TRBV10-2 to TRBJ1-2; weak D call: TRBD1 (5 bases). The CDR3 spells CASRDPGGYGYTF. CDR3 DNA: TGCGCCAGCAGGGACCCGGGGGGCTATGGCTACACCTTC.